The text below deals with one T cell receptor beta chain. What it binds is not known. Sequence at one end of the junction differs from germline and may be a read error. Researchers amplified the TCR beta CDR3 regions from RNA transcripts. First-round RT-PCR with HTBI primers amplified the TCR CDR3 region. Each CDR3 protein is one row after TCRdb ran MiXCR on the multiplex PCR reads. Here the sample spans over 150,000 distinct CDR3 sequences, around 16% being singletons. In germline, CDR1 is SGHRS, CDR2 YFSETQ. The CDR3 has 16 residues. The sample belongs to a study of T cells in Graves' hyperthyroidism and ophthalmopathy. General study results and limits: Using 13 V-J features, a model discriminated ophthalmopathy from stable hyperthyroidism.

Specimen: blood. This chain links TRBV5-1 with TRBJ1-6; D possibly corresponds to TRBD1 (6 bases). The source of this sequence is a woman between 45 and 60 years old with Graves' hyperthyroidism. Here the CDR3 reads CVSSSGQLPGGSPLHF. The CDR3 DNA sequence: TGCGTCAGCAGCTCTGGACAGCTCCCGGGGGGTTCACCCCTCCACTTT.